This T cell receptor beta chain was obtained from a study of blood T cells in healthy people across ages. This clonotype turned up a few times. Its matching antigen is unknown. Study-level results: Diversity estimates drawn from one million T cells were deemed underestimates. When set beside aged donors, long-lived donors presented more naive CD4+ cells and higher diversity.

Trimming removed 6 bases from V and 6 bases from J, with 15 bases in between. The CDR3 runs 14 residues. Germline values: CDR1 MNHEY, CDR2 SMNVEV (reference sequence). Sample-barcoded 5' priming and a J-beta primer mix drove a second PCR of about 6 to 12 cycles. Paired-end reads containing CDR3 totaled no fewer than 2.5 million for each sample. TCRdb re-called the 5' RACE reads through MiXCR, storing one row per CDR3 protein. Here the sample spans about 1,400,000 distinct CDR3 sequences, roughly 59% being singletons. Sequencing used blood. The chain uses TRBV27 and TRBJ2-1; D call uncertain. The source of this sequence is a man aged 18 to 29 in good health. The CDR3 sequence: CASRGGVMVNEQFF. The CDR3 DNA reads TGTGCCAGCAGGGGTGGTGTGATGGTCAATGAGCAGTTCTTC.